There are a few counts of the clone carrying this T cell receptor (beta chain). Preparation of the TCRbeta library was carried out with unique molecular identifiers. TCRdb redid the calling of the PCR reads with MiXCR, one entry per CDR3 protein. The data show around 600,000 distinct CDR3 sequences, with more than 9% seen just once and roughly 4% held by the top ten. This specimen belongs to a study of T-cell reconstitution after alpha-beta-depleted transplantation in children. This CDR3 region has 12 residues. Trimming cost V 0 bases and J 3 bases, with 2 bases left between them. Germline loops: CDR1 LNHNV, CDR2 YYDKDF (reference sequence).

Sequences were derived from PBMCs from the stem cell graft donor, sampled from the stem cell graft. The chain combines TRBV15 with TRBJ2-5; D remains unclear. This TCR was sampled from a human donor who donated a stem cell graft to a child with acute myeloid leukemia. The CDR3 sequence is CATSRDEETQYF. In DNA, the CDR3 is TGTGCCACCAGCAGAGATGAAGAGACCCAGTACTTC. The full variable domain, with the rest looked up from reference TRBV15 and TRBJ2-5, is DAMVIQNPRYQVTQFGKPVTLSCSQTLNHNVMYWYQQKSSQAPKLLFHYYDKDFNNEADTPDNFQSRRPNTSFCFLDIRSPGLGDTAMYLCATSRDEETQYFGPGTRLLVL.